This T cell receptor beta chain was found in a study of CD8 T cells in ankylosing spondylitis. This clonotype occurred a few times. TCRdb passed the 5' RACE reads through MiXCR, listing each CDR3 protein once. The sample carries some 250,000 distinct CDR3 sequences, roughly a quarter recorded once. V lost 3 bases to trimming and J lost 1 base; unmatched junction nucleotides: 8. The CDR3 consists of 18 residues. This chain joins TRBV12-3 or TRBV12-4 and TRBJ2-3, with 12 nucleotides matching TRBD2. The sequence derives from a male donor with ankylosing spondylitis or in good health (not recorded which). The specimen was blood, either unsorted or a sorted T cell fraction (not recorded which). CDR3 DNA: TGTGCCAGCAGTTTGGAGCTAGCGGGGGGGCTCGGCACAGATACGCAGTATTTT. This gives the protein CASSLELAGGLGTDTQYF.